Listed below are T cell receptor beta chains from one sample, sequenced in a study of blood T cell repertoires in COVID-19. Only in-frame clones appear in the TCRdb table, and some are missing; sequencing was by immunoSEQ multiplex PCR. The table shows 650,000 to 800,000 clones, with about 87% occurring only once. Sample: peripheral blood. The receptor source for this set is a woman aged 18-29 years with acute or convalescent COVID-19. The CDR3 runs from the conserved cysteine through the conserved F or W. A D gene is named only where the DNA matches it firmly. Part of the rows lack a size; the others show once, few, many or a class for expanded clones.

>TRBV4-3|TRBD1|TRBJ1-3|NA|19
TGCGCCAGCAGCCAAGATAGGGTGGACAGGGGGCAGGCTGGAAACACCATATATTTT
CASSQDRVDRGQAGNTIYF
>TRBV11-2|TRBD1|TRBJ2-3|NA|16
TGTGCCAGCAGCTTGGACAGGGGAAAAACTACAGATACGCAGTATTTT
CASSLDRGKTTDTQYF
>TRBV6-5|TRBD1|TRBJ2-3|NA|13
TGTGCCAGCAGGAGGGGGCCCACAGATACGCAGTATTTT
CASRRGPTDTQYF
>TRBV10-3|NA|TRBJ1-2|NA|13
TGTGCCATCGGCGGGCAGATACACTATGGCTACACCTTC
CAIGGQIHYGYTF
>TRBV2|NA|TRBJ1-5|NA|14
TGTGCCAGCAGTGGGAGAGGGTCCAGGTTGGCCCAGCATTTT
CASSGRGSRLAQHF
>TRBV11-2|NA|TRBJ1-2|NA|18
TGTGCCAGCAGCTTAGACCCCAACAGGGTGAGAGCTAACTATGGCTACACCTTC
CASSLDPNRVRANYGYTF
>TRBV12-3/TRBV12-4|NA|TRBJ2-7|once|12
TGTGCCAGCAGGACTGGGAGCTACGAGCAGTACTTC
CASRTGSYEQYF
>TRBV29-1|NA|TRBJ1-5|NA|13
TGCAGCCCTACTGACAGGTATTATCAGCCCCAGCATTTT
CSPTDRYYQPQHF
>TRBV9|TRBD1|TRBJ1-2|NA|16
TGTGCCAGCAGCGTAAGCACGGGACAGCCCAAGGATGGCTACACCTTC
CASSVSTGQPKDGYTF
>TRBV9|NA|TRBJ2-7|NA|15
TGTGCCAGCAGCGTAGGTTCAGCGAGCTCCTACGAGCAGTACTTC
CASSVGSASSYEQYF
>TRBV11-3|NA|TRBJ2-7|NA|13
TGTGCCAGCAGCTTAGAGGCCCAGGGGGAGCAGTACTTC
CASSLEAQGEQYF
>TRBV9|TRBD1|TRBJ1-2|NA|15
TGTGCCAGCAGCGCGGGACAGGGGGCTTACTATGGCTACACCTTC
CASSAGQGAYYGYTF
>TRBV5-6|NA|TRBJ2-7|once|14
TGTGCCAGCAGCTTGGGGGGAGCCCCCTACGAGCAGTACTTC
CASSLGGAPYEQYF
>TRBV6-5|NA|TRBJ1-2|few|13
TGTGCCAGCAGTTTATACAGGAGCCATGGCTACACCTTC
CASSLYRSHGYTF
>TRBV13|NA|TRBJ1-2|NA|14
TGTGCCAGCAGCTTAGAGCGCATAAACTATGGCTACACCTTC
CASSLERINYGYTF
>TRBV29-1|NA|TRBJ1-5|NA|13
TGCAGCGTTGAACAGGGGTATAATCAGCCCCAGCATTTT
CSVEQGYNQPQHF
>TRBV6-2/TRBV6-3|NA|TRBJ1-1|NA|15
TGTGCCAGCAGTTACTCGGGCACCCTCAACACTGAAGCTTTCTTT
CASSYSGTLNTEAFF
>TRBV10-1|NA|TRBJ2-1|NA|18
TGCGCCAGCAATATACCGGGTTCCCAAAAGAGCTCCTACAATGAGCAGTTCTTC
CASNIPGSQKSSYNEQFF
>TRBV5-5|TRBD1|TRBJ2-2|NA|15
TGTGCCAGCAGCTTCTACAGGGGGCGCACCGGGGAGCTGTTTTTT
CASSFYRGRTGELFF
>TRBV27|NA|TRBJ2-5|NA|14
TGTGCCAGCAGTTCGGGACACTACCAAGAGACCCAGTACTTC
CASSSGHYQETQYF
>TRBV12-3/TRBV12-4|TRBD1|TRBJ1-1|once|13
TGTGCCAGCAGGACAGGGGGGAACACTGAAGCTTTCTTT
CASRTGGNTEAFF
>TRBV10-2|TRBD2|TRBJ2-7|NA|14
TGCGCCAGCAGTGTGCTAGCGGGGACCTACGAGCAGTACTTC
CASSVLAGTYEQYF